This T cell receptor (beta chain) was identified during a study of T cell responses to AZD1222 COVID-19 vaccine. In germline, CDR1 is SGHTA, CDR2 FQGTGA. The CDR3 sequence is 14 residues long. Trimming left V 5 bases short and J 5 bases short, with 13 bases between. General study findings and limits: Baseline serostatus was positive in only a handful of AZD1222 recipients. Vaccine-related CD4 TCRs covered spike, predominating at 160-218 and 743-854. All repertoire sampling was performed exclusively after the peak T cell response. Unmutated regions of variants are reportedly targeted by nearly half of spike-specific TCRs.

Using immunoSEQ multiplex PCR, the repertoire was profiled, and TCRdb retains in-frame clones only, with some absent. In the table there are 85,000 to 130,000 clones, around 91% of which are singletons. Worth noting for this clone: Antigen: not known.

The sample consisted of peripheral blood, taken on day 0 of AZD1222 vaccination. The sequence was obtained from an adult in good health. This chain connects TRBV7-3 to TRBJ2-1; D may be TRBD2 (5 bases). In nucleotides, the CDR3 is TGTGCCAGCAGCGCTGACGGGGATGACAATGAGCAGTTCTTC. The encoded protein is CASSADGDDNEQFF.